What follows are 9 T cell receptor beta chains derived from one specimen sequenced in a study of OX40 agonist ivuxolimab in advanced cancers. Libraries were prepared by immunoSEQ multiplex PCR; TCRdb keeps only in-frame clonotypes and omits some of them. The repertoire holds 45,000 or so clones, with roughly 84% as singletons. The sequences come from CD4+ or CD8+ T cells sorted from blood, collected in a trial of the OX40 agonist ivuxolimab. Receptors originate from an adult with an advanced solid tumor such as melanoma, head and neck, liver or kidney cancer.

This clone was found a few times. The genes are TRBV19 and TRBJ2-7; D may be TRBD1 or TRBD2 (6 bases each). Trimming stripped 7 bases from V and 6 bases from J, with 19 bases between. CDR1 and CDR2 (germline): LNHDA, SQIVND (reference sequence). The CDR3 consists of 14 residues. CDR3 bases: TGTGCCAGTACCCAAACGAGGGGGGTGGGCGAGCAGTACTTC. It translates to CASTQTRGVGEQYF.

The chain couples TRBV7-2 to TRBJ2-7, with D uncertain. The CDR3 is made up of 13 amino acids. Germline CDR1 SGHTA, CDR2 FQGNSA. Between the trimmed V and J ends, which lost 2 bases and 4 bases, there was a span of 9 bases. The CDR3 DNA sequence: TGTGCCAGCAGCTTAAGTCAGCAATACGAGCAGTACTTC. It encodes CASSLSQQYEQYF.

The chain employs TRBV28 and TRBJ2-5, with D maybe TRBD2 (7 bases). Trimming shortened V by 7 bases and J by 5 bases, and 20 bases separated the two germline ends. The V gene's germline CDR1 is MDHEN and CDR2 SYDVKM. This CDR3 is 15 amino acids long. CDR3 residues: CASTSPGGGGETQYF. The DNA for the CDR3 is TGTGCCAGCACCTCCCCCGGGGGAGGGGGGGAGACCCAGTACTTC.

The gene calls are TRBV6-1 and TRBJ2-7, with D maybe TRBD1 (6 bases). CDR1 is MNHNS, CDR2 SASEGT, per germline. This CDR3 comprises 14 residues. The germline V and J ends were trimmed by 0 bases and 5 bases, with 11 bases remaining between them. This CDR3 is CASSEATGKNEQYF. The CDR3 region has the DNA TGTGCCAGCAGTGAAGCAACAGGGAAGAACGAGCAGTACTTC.

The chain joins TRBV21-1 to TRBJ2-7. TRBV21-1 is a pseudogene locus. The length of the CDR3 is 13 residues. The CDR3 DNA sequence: TGTGCCAGCAGCTCAGGGGGGGGCTACGAGCAGTACTTC. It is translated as CASSSGGGYEQYF.

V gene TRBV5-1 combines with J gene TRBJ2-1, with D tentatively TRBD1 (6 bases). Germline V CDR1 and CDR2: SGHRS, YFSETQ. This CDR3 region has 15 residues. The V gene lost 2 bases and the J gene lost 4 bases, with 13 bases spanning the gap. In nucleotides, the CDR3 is TGCGCCAGCAGCTTTGGGGACACGATATACAATGAGCAGTTCTTC. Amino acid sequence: CASSFGDTIYNEQFF.

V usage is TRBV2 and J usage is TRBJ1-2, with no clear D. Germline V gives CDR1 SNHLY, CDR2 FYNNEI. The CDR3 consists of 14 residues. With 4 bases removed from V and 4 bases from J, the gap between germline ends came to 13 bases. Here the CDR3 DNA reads TGTGCCAGCAGTGGGGATGAAGGAGGCTATGGCTACACCTTC. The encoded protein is CASSGDEGGYGYTF.

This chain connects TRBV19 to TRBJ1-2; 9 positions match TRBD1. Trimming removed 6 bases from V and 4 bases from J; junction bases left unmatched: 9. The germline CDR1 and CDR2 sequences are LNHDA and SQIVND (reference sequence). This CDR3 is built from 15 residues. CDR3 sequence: CASRDTGGGSYGYTF. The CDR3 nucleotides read TGTGCCAGTAGAGATACAGGGGGCGGGAGCTATGGCTACACCTTC.

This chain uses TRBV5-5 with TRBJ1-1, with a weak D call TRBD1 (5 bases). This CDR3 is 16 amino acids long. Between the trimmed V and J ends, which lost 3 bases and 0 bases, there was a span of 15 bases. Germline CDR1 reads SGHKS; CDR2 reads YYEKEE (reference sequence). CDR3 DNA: TGTGCCAGCAGCTCCCGTGGAGACAGCCTGAACACTGAAGCTTTCTTT. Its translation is CASSSRGDSLNTEAFF.